What follows are 23 T cell receptor beta chains derived from one specimen sequenced in a study of neurological immune-mediated disorders. A single record per CDR3 protein comes from TCRdb applying MiXCR to the 5' RACE reads. The data contain tens of thousands of distinct CDR3 sequences, approximately 3.3% of them singletons. Source material: PBMCs. The source of these receptors is a man in his forties or fifties with multiple sclerosis.

The V and J genes are TRBV7-9 and TRBJ1-5; D possibly corresponds to TRBD1 (5 bases). The germline CDR1 and CDR2 sequences are SEHNR and FQNEAQ (reference sequence). V lost 5 bases and J lost 4, with 9 bases in between. This CDR3 is built from 13 residues. This chain's CDR3 is CASSPTENQPQHF. For the CDR3, the DNA is TGTGCCAGCAGCCCGACAGAGAATCAGCCCCAGCATTTT.

In regard to this clonotype: Since no conserved phenylalanine or tryptophan closes the CDR3, a read error is the likely cause. V and J are TRBV20-1 and TRBJ2-4; D gene ambiguous. CDR3 length: 12 amino acids. Germline V gene lookup returns CDR1 DFQATT and CDR2 SNEGSKA (reference sequence). V lost 1 base, J lost 11 bases, and 12 bases lay in between. The CDR3 loop reads CSARGMGTFQYN. The CDR3 DNA reads as TGCAGTGCTAGAGGGATGGGAACATTTCAGTACAAC.

Many counts were recorded for this clonotype. The gene calls are TRBV25-1 and TRBJ2-5, with D possibly TRBD1 on 5 matching bases. CDR3 length equals 14 residues. The V gene's germline CDR1 is MGHDK and CDR2 SYGVNS. The germline V and J ends were trimmed by 4 bases and 3 bases, with 12 bases remaining between them. Here the CDR3 reads CASSGRGSKETQYF. DNA for the CDR3: TGTGCCAGCAGTGGTAGGGGTTCGAAAGAGACCCAGTACTTC. The complete variable domain, with remaining parts taken from reference TRBV25-1 and TRBJ2-5, reads EADIYQTPRYLVIGTGKKITLECSQTMGHDKMYWYQQDPGMELHLIHYSYGVNSTEKGDLSSESTVSRIRTEHFPLTLESARPSHTSQYLCASSGRGSKETQYFGPGTRLLVL.

This clonotype has at least ten counts. This chain links TRBV5-5 with TRBJ2-7; perhaps TRBD2 as D (6 bases). Trimming shortened V by 6 bases and J by 6 bases, and 22 bases separated the two germline ends. Germline CDR1 and CDR2: SGHKS and YYEKEE (reference sequence). The CDR3 sequence is 15 residues long. This chain's CDR3 is CASTLGGTAAPEQYF. The CDR3 region has the DNA TGTGCCAGCACCCTGGGGGGAACAGCTGCACCCGAGCAGTACTTC.

This clonotype was counted at least ten times. Its ends do not fully match the called genes, so a read error is possible. V and J are TRBV7-8 and TRBJ2-3; D may match TRBD1 or TRBD2 (7 bases each). The CDR3 runs 14 residues. CDR1 is SGHVS, CDR2 FQNEAQ, per germline. In DNA form, the CDR3 reads TGTGCCGGCAGTCAGGGGGGGGCAACAGATACGCAGTATTTT. This gives the protein CAGSQGGATDTQYF. Full variable domain (outside the CDR3, taken from reference TRBV7-8 and TRBJ2-3): GAGVSQSPRYKVAKRGQDVALRCDPISGHVSLFWYQQALGQGPEFLTYFQNEAQLDKSGLPSDRFFAERPEGSVSTLKIQRTQQEDSAVYLCAGSQGGATDTQYFGPGTRLTVL.

This clonotype was observed many times. V and J are TRBV6-6 and TRBJ2-3; perhaps TRBD1 as D (5 bases). CDR3 length equals 15 residues. The V and J ends lost 7 bases and 2 bases respectively, with 16 bases between them. Per germline, CDR1 MNHNY and CDR2 SVGAGI (reference sequence). This chain's CDR3 is CASTKSRVVTDTQYF. The CDR3 DNA follows: TGTGCCAGCACCAAGAGCAGGGTCGTCACAGATACGCAGTATTTT.

Many counts were recorded for this clonotype. The rearrangement joins TRBV5-1 to TRBJ2-1, with a tentative D call TRBD1 (5 bases). There are 16 residues in the CDR3. Germline CDR1 SGHRS, CDR2 YFSETQ. Trimming cost V 4 bases and J 0 bases, with 14 bases left between them. The CDR3 sequence is CASSPEQASSYNEQFF. Written as DNA, the CDR3 is TGCGCCAGCAGCCCGGAACAGGCGAGCTCCTACAATGAGCAGTTCTTC.

This clonotype was detected ten times or more. The chain combines TRBV7-9 with TRBJ2-1; the match to TRBD1 covers 7 bases. CDR3 length: 16 amino acids. Trimming took 3 bases from V and 0 from J; bases not matched to a gene: 5. CDR1 and CDR2 (germline): SEHNR, FQNEAQ (reference sequence). The CDR3 DNA follows: TGTGCCAGCAGCTTTTCCAGGACAGGCTCCTACAATGAGCAGTTCTTC. Protein sequence: CASSFSRTGSYNEQFF.

At least ten counts were recorded for this clonotype. The rearrangement links TRBV29-1 to TRBJ2-3; D could derive from TRBD1 or TRBD2 (5 bases each). Germline V CDR1 and CDR2: SQVTM, ANQGSEA. V was pared by 5 bases and J by 2 bases, with 14 bases between. The CDR3 runs 14 residues. CDR3 amino acids: CSVTNRRPTDTQYF. CDR3 in DNA: TGCAGCGTTACTAACAGGAGGCCCACAGATACGCAGTATTTT.

Only a few counts were recorded for this clonotype. This may stem from a read error, because a much larger clone lies one nucleotide away. V usage is TRBV19 and J usage is TRBJ2-3; 7 bases align to TRBD1. J was trimmed by 0 bases and V by 6 bases; bases with no gene match: 6. Germline CDR1 and CDR2: LNHDA and SQIVND (reference sequence). The CDR3 is made up of 15 amino acids. This CDR3 is CASSLQGFSTDTQYF. The CDR3 region has the DNA TGTGCCAGTAGCCTACAGGGGTTTAGCACAGATACGCAGTATTTT.

This clonotype was seen a handful of times. Given a much more abundant clone one base away, this may be a read error. The chain joins TRBV5-1 to TRBJ2-5; D is possibly TRBD1 (6 bases). The CDR3 extends over 14 amino acids. V lost 0 bases and J 2 bases, leaving 8 bases between the germline ends. The germline CDR1 and CDR2 sequences are SGHRS and YFSETQ. CDR3 loop: CASSLVTGQETQYF. DNA of the CDR3: TGCGCCAGCAGCTTGGTTACAGGGCAAGAGACCCAGTACTTC.

Note on this clonotype: This could be a read error, since a much larger clone is one nucleotide away. This chain joins TRBV27 and TRBJ2-5; 9 bases are shared with TRBD2. V lost 10 bases and J lost 1; bases outside the gene matches: 22. This CDR3 has 19 residues. CDR1 and CDR2 (germline): MNHEY, SMNVEV (reference sequence). The chain's CDR3 is CANSPTGLAGNPLQETQYF. Written as DNA, the CDR3 is TGTGCCAACAGCCCAACGGGGCTAGCGGGGAACCCTCTCCAAGAGACCCAGTACTTC.

This clonotype was seen many times. The gene calls are TRBV12-3 or TRBV12-4 and TRBJ2-2, with no clear D. This CDR3 is 12 amino acids long. The V gene lost 2 bases and the J gene lost 7 bases, with 5 bases spanning the gap. CDR3 coding DNA: TGTGCCAGCAGTTTAAGTAGCGGGGAGCTGTTTTTT. The encoded protein is CASSLSSGELFF.

This clonotype was observed at least ten times. The genes are TRBV20-1 and TRBJ2-3; no reliable D call. Germline V CDR1 and CDR2: DFQATT, SNEGSKA (reference sequence). The CDR3 extends over 12 amino acids. V shed 3 bases and J shed 2 bases, with 6 bases lying between them. CDR3 sequence (DNA): TGCAGTGCTAGTCTAAACACAGATACGCAGTATTTT. Translated: CSASLNTDTQYF.

This clonotype showed up many times. This chain links TRBV6-1 with TRBJ1-1; D uncertain. V was pared by 4 bases and J by 7 bases, with 16 bases between. Germline V gene sequence: CDR1 MNHNS, CDR2 SASEGT. The CDR3 runs to 14 residues. DNA of the CDR3: TGTGCCAGCAGTGCCCTTGGAGAGGGAGTTGAAGCTTTCTTT. Its translation is CASSALGEGVEAFF.

This clonotype was picked up many times. This chain connects TRBV5-1 to TRBJ2-3; TRBD2 matches 8 bases. The germline gives CDR1 SGHRS, CDR2 YFSETQ. V lost 4 bases, J lost 4 bases, and 8 bases stayed unmatched. The CDR3 spans 15 residues. CDR3 DNA: TGCGCCAGCAGCCCCCTGACTAGCGCCCCAGATACGCAGTATTTT. The encoded protein is CASSPLTSAPDTQYF. Drawing the rest from reference TRBV5-1 and TRBJ2-3, the complete variable domain is KAGVTQTPRYLIKTRGQQVTLSCSPISGHRSVSWYQQTPGQGLQFLFEYFSETQRNKGNFPGRFSGRQFSNSRSEMNVSTLELGDSALYLCASSPLTSAPDTQYFGPGTRLTVL.

To note about this clonotype: At one end, the junction sequence differs from germline, possibly due to a read error. The chain uses TRBV9 and TRBJ1-6; the D is unclear. CDR3 length: 15 amino acids. Germline loops: CDR1 SGDLS, CDR2 YYNGEE. The CDR3 DNA reads as TGTGCCAGCAGCAAGGACGGCGCCTATAATTCACCCCTCAACTTT. Residues: CASSKDGAYNSPLNF.

This clonotype occurred many times. The chain has TRBV14 and TRBJ2-2; possible D gene TRBD1, 5 bases. Per the germline V gene, CDR1 is SGHDN and CDR2 is FVKESK. Trimming pared 1 base from V and 4 bases from J, leaving 13 bases between. The CDR3 runs to 16 residues. This chain's CDR3 is CASSQVAGMSTGELFF. CDR3 in DNA: TGTGCCAGCAGCCAAGTTGCAGGGATGAGCACCGGGGAGCTGTTTTTT. Using reference TRBV14 and TRBJ2-2 for the parts outside the CDR3, the full variable domain is EAGVTQFPSHSVIEKGQTVTLRCDPISGHDNLYWYRRVMGKEIKFLLHFVKESKQDESGMPNNRFLAERTGGTYSTLKVQPAELEDSGVYFCASSQVAGMSTGELFFGEGSRLTVL.

This clonotype has ten or more counts. V is TRBV2 and J is TRBJ1-2, with a weak D call TRBD1 (5 bases). The V end lost 4 bases, the J end lost 2 bases, and 17 bases lay between the germline ends. CDR3 size: 16 residues. CDR1 SNHLY and CDR2 FYNNEI come from the germline V gene. CDR3 nucleotide sequence: TGTGCCAGCAGTGCCCCGACTCTGGGGCCCAACTATGGCTACACCTTC. Amino acids: CASSAPTLGPNYGYTF.

This clonotype showed up many times. This rearrangement joins TRBV6-6 to TRBJ2-2; TRBD1 agrees at 11 bases. Germline lookup yields CDR1 MNHNY and CDR2 SVGAGI (reference sequence). CDR3 length: 16 amino acids. The V gene end was trimmed by 6 bases and the J gene end by 3 bases; junction bases not matched to a gene: 6. The CDR3 nucleotides are TGTGCCAGCAGGGGTCCGGGACAGGGGGACACCGGGGAGCTGTTTTTT. Its translation: CASRGPGQGDTGELFF.

Note on this clonotype: A much more abundant neighbour one base away suggests this may be a read error. Written as DNA, the CDR3 is TGCGCCAGCAGCCGCGGGACTAGCGGGGGCATGAACACCGGGGAGCTGTTTTTT. This codes for CASSRGTSGGMNTGELFF. This sequence joins TRBV4-1 and TRBJ2-2, with 14 bases fitting TRBD2. V trimming: 4 bases; J trimming: 1 base; junction bases outside the gene matches: 5. Germline-derived CDR1 and CDR2 are MGHRA and YSYEKL. CDR3 size: 18 residues.

This clonotype was counted many times. The genes are TRBV12-3 or TRBV12-4 and TRBJ2-3; 9 bases are shared with TRBD1. After removal of 3 bases from V and 2 bases from J, the junction contained 9 bases not matched to a gene. The CDR3 loop spans 17 amino acids. CDR3 DNA: TGTGCCAGCAGTTTCTTCGGGACAGGGACCAACACAGATACGCAGTATTTT. It specifies CASSFFGTGTNTDTQYF.

In this sample, this clonotype turned up many times. The chain recombines TRBV28 with TRBJ2-7, with D perhaps TRBD1 (6 bases). The germline V gene has CDR1 MDHEN and CDR2 SYDVKM. Between the trimmed V and J ends, which lost 11 bases and 5 bases, there was a span of 22 bases. This CDR3 spans 14 amino acids. CDR3 sequence: CAVQGQTAINEQYF. As DNA, the CDR3 is TGTGCCGTACAAGGACAGACCGCGATTAACGAGCAGTACTTC.